The entry below describes one T cell receptor beta chain. Its specificity is not known. Time point reported: persistent/refractory GD, antithyroid drugs over 5 years with positive TRAb. Extracted RNA from PBMCs served as the source of the TCR library. Patients came through an endocrinology department, and that department was in Xi'an, China. This specimen comes from a study of regulatory T cells in long-lasting Graves disease. Points from the study as a whole: Clonotypes that were public and shared totalled roughly 3,000 in persistent patients versus 800 to 1,000 in new patients.

Investigators prepared the TCR beta libraries by applying iRepertoire HTBI primers and Arm-PCR of CDR3 regions. TCRdb itself ran the multiplex PCR reads through MiXCR, one entry per CDR3 protein. The sample yields under 500,000 distinct CDR3 sequences, less than 25% seen once. CDR1 and CDR2 (germline): KGHSH, LQKENI. The CDR3 totals 15 residues. V lost 2 bases, J lost 8 bases, and 7 bases stayed unmatched. The chain uses TRBV18 and TRBJ2-4; TRBD1 aligns across 9 bases. Sequenced here: peripheral blood mononuclear cells (PBMCs), sampled when the disease was refractory, from a patient treated with antithyroid drugs. The clonotype comes from a female donor with Graves disease. CDR3 in DNA: TGTGCCAGCTCACCAGGGGGACAGGGACGGGACATTCAGTACTTC. Protein sequence: CASSPGGQGRDIQYF.